The rows below give T cell receptor beta chains drawn from one sample of a study of T cell responses to AZD1222 COVID-19 vaccine. This table comes from immunoSEQ multiplex PCR, and its TCRdb copy is limited to in-frame clones, with some not included. Among about 75,000 clones, 88% were seen once, and the ten largest hold more than 8%. This specimen consisted of peripheral blood, obtained 28 days after the second dose of the MenACWY control vaccine. The receptor source for this set is an adult who received the MenACWY meningococcal vaccine as a control. Each CDR3 is given with its conserved first and last residue. The order of the fields is D gene, J gene, clone size, V gene, CDR3 DNA, CDR3 protein. A D gene is named only where the DNA matches it firmly. Not all rows give a size; the values are once, few, many and, for expanded clones, a class.

D: TRBD1
J: TRBJ2-2
size: NA
V: TRBV4-3
DNA: TGCGCCAGCAGCCGCAAGATGGACAGGGGCCGGGGCACCGGGGAGCTGTTTTTT
CDR3: CASSRKMDRGRGTGELFF

D: NA
J: TRBJ2-2
size: once
V: TRBV28
DNA: TGTGCCAGCAGCAAGACAGGGAACACCGGGGAGCTGTTTTTT
CDR3: CASSKTGNTGELFF

D: NA
J: TRBJ1-1
size: few
V: TRBV10-3
DNA: TGTGCCACCAAAGTACAGACTTTGAACACTGAAGCTTTCTTT
CDR3: CATKVQTLNTEAFF

D: NA
J: TRBJ1-2
size: NA
V: TRBV9
DNA: TGTGCCAGCAGCTCCTTAGGGACCGGACCAGTCTATGGCTACACCTTC
CDR3: CASSSLGTGPVYGYTF

D: TRBD2
J: TRBJ2-1
size: NA
V: TRBV7-2
DNA: TGTGCCAGCAGCTTCACCCGGACTAGCGGGGGCCATGAGCAGTTCTTC
CDR3: CASSFTRTSGGHEQFF

D: NA
J: TRBJ1-1
size: NA
V: TRBV5-4
DNA: TGTGCCAGCAGCTTAACAGGAGCCTCGAGCGGGGAAGCTTTCTTT
CDR3: CASSLTGASSGEAFF

D: NA
J: TRBJ2-2
size: once
V: TRBV7-8
DNA: TGTGCCAGCAGCTTACGTCGACTTACCGCTAACAGGGATGGGACCGGGGAGCTGTTTTTT
CDR3: CASSLRRLTANRDGTGELFF

D: NA
J: TRBJ1-5
size: NA
V: TRBV6-4
DNA: TGTGCCAGCAGTGTTGCGGAAAATCAGCCCCAGCATTTT
CDR3: CASSVAENQPQHF

D: NA
J: TRBJ2-1
size: NA
V: TRBV19
DNA: TGTGCCAGTAGTATATCCTTCGACAGTAGCTCCTACAATGAGCAGTTCTTC
CDR3: CASSISFDSSSYNEQFF

D: NA
J: TRBJ1-3
size: NA
V: TRBV30
DNA: TGTGCCTGGAGCCGAAGGGGACCGTCGAGCTCCGGAAACACCATATATTTT
CDR3: CAWSRRGPSSSGNTIYF

D: NA
J: TRBJ2-3
size: NA
V: TRBV5-1
DNA: TGCGCCAGCAGCACCGGGACTAGCACAGATACGCAGTATTTT
CDR3: CASSTGTSTDTQYF